One sample yielded the 19 T cell receptor beta chains listed below, sequenced in a study of cytomegalovirus exposure and HLA in healthy donors. With 60 Vbeta and 13 Jbeta primers, the PCR was carried out. Profiled with immunoSEQ multiplex PCR; TCRdb holds only in-frame clones, not every one. The sample yields about 180,000 clones, around 80% seen once. Sample: PBMCs. The receptor set was obtained from a woman aged 35 to 49 in good health and CMV-seronegative.

The V gene is TRBV6-6, the J gene TRBJ1-2, with 8 bases that match TRBD1. The V gene end was trimmed by 6 bases and the J gene end by 2 bases; junction bases not matched to a gene: 5. Looked up from germline, CDR1 is MNHNY and CDR2 is SVGAGI (reference sequence). CDR3 length: 14 residues. The CDR3 nucleotides are TGTGCCAGCAGGTCCGGACAGGGAAACTATGGCTACACCTTC. Residues: CASRSGQGNYGYTF.

The J gene is TRBJ2-3, the V gene TRBV5-1; 10 bases agree with TRBD2. There are 16 residues in the CDR3. Per germline, CDR1 SGHRS and CDR2 YFSETQ. J was trimmed by 6 bases and V by 0 bases; bases with no gene match: 7. The CDR3 sequence: CASSLGGLASSDTQYF. The CDR3, as DNA: TGCGCCAGCAGCTTGGGGGGACTAGCGAGCTCCGATACGCAGTATTTT.

This rearrangement joins TRBV5-6 to TRBJ1-5, with D tentatively TRBD1 (5 bases). CDR3 length equals 14 residues. CDR1 is SGHDT, CDR2 YYEEEE, per germline. The V end lost 5 bases, the J end lost 3 bases, and 12 bases lay between the germline ends. The CDR3 sequence: CASSSRQNNQPQHF. CDR3 nucleotides: TGTGCCAGCAGTTCTCGACAGAACAATCAGCCCCAGCATTTT. The full variable domain, in which reference TRBV5-6 and TRBJ1-5 provide the parts outside the CDR3, is DAGVTQSPTHLIKTRGQQVTLRCSPKSGHDTVSWYQQALGQGPQFIFQYYEEEERQRGNFPDRFSGHQFPNYSSELNVNALLLGDSALYLCASSSRQNNQPQHFGDGTRLSIL.

In regard to this clone: In the same sample, other DNA sequences code for this CDR3. The genes are TRBV19 and TRBJ1-1; D unclear. The germline V and J ends were trimmed by 2 bases and 1 base, with 5 bases remaining between them. Germline V gives CDR1 LNHDA, CDR2 SQIVND (reference sequence). The CDR3 extends over 13 amino acids. CDR3 residues: CASSITGNTEAFF. In DNA form, the CDR3 reads TGTGCCAGTAGTATAACCGGGAACACTGAAGCTTTCTTT. The full variable domain, with the rest looked up from reference TRBV19 and TRBJ1-1, is DGGITQSPKYLFRKEGQNVTLSCEQNLNHDAMYWYRQDPGQGLRLIYYSQIVNDFQKGDIAEGYSVSREKKESFPLTVTSAQKNPTAFYLCASSITGNTEAFFGQGTRLTVV.

The chain carries TRBV4-1 and TRBJ2-1; D is uncertain. The CDR3 length is 13 residues. The ends were cut back, 5 bases at V and 8 bases at J, with 13 bases in the middle. Germline V lookup: CDR1 MGHRA, CDR2 YSYEKL. CDR3 sequence (DNA): TGCGCCAGCAGCTGGAGACCCCAGCATGAGCAGTTCTTC. This gives the protein CASSWRPQHEQFF.

The chain uses TRBV19 and TRBJ2-3; TRBD2 aligns across 8 bases. Germline V gives CDR1 LNHDA, CDR2 SQIVND (reference sequence). The CDR3 runs 16 residues. Trimming cost V 6 bases and J 6 bases; bases outside gene matches: 14. The CDR3: CASSETRGAVSDTQYF. The CDR3 bases are TGTGCCAGTAGCGAAACGCGGGGGGCCGTGTCCGATACGCAGTATTTT.

V is TRBV29-1 and J is TRBJ2-7; 9 bases align to TRBD1. The CDR3 contains 14 residues. J was trimmed by 3 bases and V by 7 bases; bases with no gene match: 10. Germline CDR1 is SQVTM and CDR2 is ANQGSEA. CDR3 coding DNA: TGCAGCGCAACAGGACAGGGGCGCAACTACGAGCAGTACTTC. This encodes CSATGQGRNYEQYF.

There are a few counts of this clone. This rearrangement joins TRBV6-1 to TRBJ1-6, with unresolved D. CDR1 is MNHNS, CDR2 SASEGT, per germline. The CDR3 runs 15 residues. V shed 4 bases and J shed 7 bases, with 14 bases lying between them. CDR3 nucleotide sequence: TGTGCCAGCAGTGTGGACCCTGGGGAGAATTCACCCCTCCACTTT. Translated: CASSVDPGENSPLHF.

The V gene is TRBV2, the J gene TRBJ2-3, with 9 bases matching TRBD1. Germline V lookup: CDR1 SNHLY, CDR2 FYNNEI. The CDR3 has 14 residues. The V gene end was trimmed by 7 bases and the J gene end by 8 bases; junction bases not matched to a gene: 10. The CDR3 spells CASTSGQGRGTQYF. The CDR3 coding sequence is TGTGCCAGCACGTCGGGACAGGGTAGAGGTACGCAGTATTTT.

This clone has just a few counts. This rearrangement joins TRBV21-1 to TRBJ1-4; the D call TRBD1 from the table was never checked on the DNA. TRBV21-1 is a pseudogene segment. CDR3 size: 18 residues. In DNA, the CDR3 is TGTGCCAGCAGCCCTCCCCCAGCAGGAGACAGAAATAATGAAAAACTGTTTTTT. As protein: CASSPPPAGDRNNEKLFF.

The gene calls are TRBV5-1 and TRBJ2-1, with 8 nucleotides matching TRBD1. The CDR3 runs to 14 residues. With 0 bases clipped from V and 6 bases from J, the junction kept 2 bases outside the gene matches. Germline V CDR1 and CDR2: SGHRS, YFSETQ. CDR3 region: CASSLDDRGNEQFF. CDR3 coding DNA: TGCGCCAGCAGCTTGGATGACAGGGGCAATGAGCAGTTCTTC.

A few counts support this clone. In DNA form, the CDR3 reads TGTGCCAGCAGTCAGACAGGGGGAACCAACTATGGCTACACCTTC. Translation gives CASSQTGGTNYGYTF. The V gene is TRBV6-4, the J gene TRBJ1-2; TRBD1 aligns across 9 bases. Germline assignment: CDR1 MRHNA and CDR2 SNTAGT. Trimming cost V 5 bases and J 2 bases; bases outside gene matches: 6. CDR3 size: 15 residues.

This chain joins TRBV7-3 and TRBJ2-2, with 12 positions matching TRBD1. V lost 4 bases, J lost 5 bases, and 8 bases stayed unmatched. The CDR3 contains 17 residues. CDR1 SGHTA and CDR2 FQGTGA come from the germline V gene. The CDR3 DNA reads as TGTGCCAGCAGCTCCCCGGGACAGGGGGCGCATACCGGGGAGCTGTTTTTT. Encoded protein: CASSSPGQGAHTGELFF.

The chain couples TRBV10-3 to TRBJ2-7; D call uncertain. The CDR3 has 13 residues. Germline CDR1 reads ENHRY; CDR2 reads SYGVKD. The V end lost 4 bases, the J end lost 2 bases, and 9 bases lay between the germline ends. The CDR3 coding sequence is TGTGCCATCAGTGGAACTGCTCCCTACGAGCAGTACTTC. Translation gives CAISGTAPYEQYF.

The chain links TRBV5-1 to TRBJ2-5, with D possibly being TRBD2 (7 bases). V dropped 0 bases and J dropped 2 bases, with 17 bases sitting between them. Germline-derived CDR1 and CDR2 are SGHRS and YFSETQ. The CDR3 extends over 17 amino acids. The CDR3 protein is CASSLGGRGGRQETQYF. CDR3 DNA sequence: TGCGCCAGCAGCTTGGGGGGGCGCGGGGGTCGGCAAGAGACCCAGTACTTC.

This clone was observed a handful of times. The chain joins TRBV4-3 to TRBJ2-1; D remains unclear. This CDR3 is built from 13 residues. CDR1 is LGHNA and CDR2 is YSLEER in the germline V gene. V gave up 0 bases and J gave up 9 bases, with 9 bases separating them. The CDR3 here is CASSQESRGEQFF. DNA of the CDR3: TGCGCCAGCAGCCAAGAATCCCGAGGTGAGCAGTTCTTC.

The chain has TRBV25-1 and TRBJ2-1, with D maybe TRBD1 (5 bases). The length of the CDR3 is 15 residues. The V and J ends lost 3 bases and 5 bases respectively, with 14 bases between them. Germline-derived CDR1 and CDR2 are MGHDK and SYGVNS. The CDR3 DNA follows: TGTGCCAGCAGTGAGGACATACGGGTGGACAATGAGCAGTTCTTC. Translated: CASSEDIRVDNEQFF.

The V call is TRBV19, the J call TRBJ1-4; 7 positions agree with TRBD1. The V gene's germline CDR1 is LNHDA and CDR2 SQIVND (reference sequence). V gave up 5 bases and J gave up 4 bases; unmatched junction bases: 7. The CDR3 length is 15 residues. Written as DNA, the CDR3 is TGTGCCAGTAGTCTACAGGGGACCCTTAATGAAAAACTGTTTTTT. It is translated as CASSLQGTLNEKLFF.

V is TRBV11-2 and J is TRBJ2-7; 7 bases map to TRBD1. The CDR3 is made up of 14 amino acids. Per germline, CDR1 SGHAT and CDR2 FQNNGV. With 0 bases clipped from V and 6 bases from J, the junction kept 5 bases outside the gene matches. CDR3 in DNA: TGTGCCAGCAGCTTAGATAGAGGGGGCTGCGAGCAGTACTTC. Its translation is CASSLDRGGCEQYF.